These 19 T cell receptor beta chains were sequenced from one sample in a study of T cell responses to AZD1222 COVID-19 vaccine. Using immunoSEQ multiplex PCR, the repertoire was profiled, and TCRdb retains in-frame clones only, with some absent. The sample records around 100,000 clones, 75% to 90% being singletons. Sequences were derived from peripheral blood, sampled on day 0 of AZD1222 vaccination. The receptors stem from an adult in good health.

The chain employs TRBV21-1 and TRBJ1-6. TRBV21-1 is annotated as a pseudogene. The CDR3 runs to 17 residues. The CDR3 loop reads CASSKGPRGSGYKPLHF. The CDR3 DNA sequence: TGTGCCAGCAGCAAAGGACCGCGGGGGAGCGGGTATAAACCCCTCCACTTT.

V and J are TRBV4-1 and TRBJ2-2; D call uncertain. The CDR3 totals 16 residues. Trimming removed 8 bases from V and 2 bases from J, with 18 bases in between. Germline V gene lookup returns CDR1 MGHRA and CDR2 YSYEKL. The CDR3 protein is CASGISLSKNTGELFF. For the CDR3, the DNA is TGCGCCAGCGGGATATCCCTGTCAAAAAACACCGGGGAGCTGTTTTTT.

V gene TRBV6-1 combines with J gene TRBJ2-3, with TRBD2 as a possible D gene (7 bases). This CDR3 is 15 amino acids long. V shed 1 base and J shed 4 bases, with 12 bases lying between them. Germline V lookup: CDR1 MNHNS, CDR2 SASEGT. CDR3 protein: CASSEGEGGSDTQYF. The CDR3, as DNA: TGTGCCAGCAGTGAAGGCGAGGGGGGGTCAGATACGCAGTATTTT.

The V and J genes are TRBV6-2 or TRBV6-3 and TRBJ2-7; unclear D gene. The CDR3 spans 13 residues. V lost 6 bases to trimming and J lost 1 base, with 10 bases between them. CDR1 and CDR2 (germline): MNHEY, SVGEGT. CDR3 nucleotide sequence: TGTGCCAGCAGCCCATCATGGTCCTACGAGCAGTACTTC. Protein product: CASSPSWSYEQYF.

The chain joins TRBV7-2 to TRBJ2-2; 9 positions match TRBD1. V lost 4 bases and J lost 7; bases outside the gene matches: 7. Germline-derived CDR1 and CDR2 are SGHTA and FQGNSA. CDR3 length: 15 amino acids. DNA of the CDR3: TGTGCCAGCAGCTGGGGGACAGGGATGGGCGGGGAGCTGTTTTTT. It codes for CASSWGTGMGGELFF.

The V and J genes are TRBV5-1 and TRBJ2-7; 9 positions agree with TRBD1. Germline CDR1 SGHRS, CDR2 YFSETQ. The CDR3 contains 16 residues. Losses at the gene ends were 2 bases for V and 3 bases for J; bases not matched to a gene: 9. CDR3 in amino acids: CASSLRPGQGGYEQYF. DNA for the CDR3: TGCGCCAGCAGCTTAAGGCCGGGACAGGGAGGCTACGAGCAGTACTTC.

V usage is TRBV13 and J usage is TRBJ1-1, with a weak D call TRBD1 (6 bases). V lost 5 bases and J 1 base, leaving 11 bases between the germline ends. The CDR3 runs 14 residues. The germline CDR1 and CDR2 sequences are PRHDT and FYEKMQ (reference sequence). The CDR3 is CASSAQTGNTEAFF. The CDR3 DNA reads TGTGCCAGCAGCGCGCAGACAGGGAACACTGAAGCTTTCTTT. Filled out from reference TRBV13 and TRBJ1-1, the complete variable domain reads AAGVIQSPRHLIKEKRETATLKCYPIPRHDTVYWYQQGPGQDPQFLISFYEKMQSDKGSIPDRFSAQQFSDYHSELNMSSLELGDSALYFCASSAQTGNTEAFFGQGTRLTVV.

The sample holds a few counts of this clone. The chain carries TRBV6-7 and TRBJ1-5; no definite D call. TRBV6-7 is noted as an ORF with a role that remains uncertain. The CDR3 runs to 15 residues. Trimming pared 7 bases from V and 3 bases from J, leaving 16 bases between. In DNA, the CDR3 is TGTGCCAGCATCACAACCGCTAGGGACAATCAGCCCCAGCATTTT. The encoded protein is CASITTARDNQPQHF.

The V and J genes are TRBV27 and TRBJ2-7; D is possibly TRBD2 (5 bases). V lost 4 bases and J 2 bases, leaving 12 bases between the germline ends. The CDR3 is 14 residues long. Looked up from germline, CDR1 is MNHEY and CDR2 is SMNVEV (reference sequence). Written as DNA, the CDR3 is TGTGCCAGCAGTTCCCCGGGGAAGCCCTACGAGCAGTACTTC. Its translation: CASSSPGKPYEQYF.

The chain links TRBV3-1 (or the pseudogene TRBV3-2) to TRBJ1-2, with 8 bases aligning to TRBD1. Germline V lookup: CDR1 LGHDT, CDR2 YNNKEL (reference sequence). This CDR3 spans 16 amino acids. Losses at the gene ends were 0 bases for V and 4 bases for J; bases not matched to a gene: 7. In nucleotides, the CDR3 is TGTGCCAGCAGCCAAGATCCTGACAGGGGCGTCTATGGCTACACCTTC. The encoded protein is CASSQDPDRGVYGYTF.

The V call is TRBV5-1, the J call TRBJ2-3, with unresolved D. The germline CDR1 and CDR2 sequences are SGHRS and YFSETQ. V lost 4 bases, J lost 1 base, and 13 bases lay in between. The CDR3 totals 15 residues. CDR3 nucleotide sequence: TGCGCCAGCAGCACGGAGTCCCCTGGCACAGATACGCAGTATTTT. It yields the protein CASSTESPGTDTQYF.

This clone showed up just once. The chain links TRBV16 to TRBJ1-5; no firm D call. Trimming shortened V by 7 bases and J by 2 bases, and 6 bases separated the two germline ends. The CDR3 consists of 12 residues. Germline V lookup: CDR1 KGHSY, CDR2 FQNENV. The CDR3 DNA sequence: TGTGCCAGCAACTTGGGCAATCAGCCCCAGCATTTT. This encodes CASNLGNQPQHF.

This chain's CDR3 is CASSQQENYGYTF. The CDR3 DNA is TGTGCCAGCAGCCAACAGGAAAACTATGGCTACACCTTC. This chain uses TRBV3-1 (or the pseudogene TRBV3-2) with TRBJ1-2, with D unresolved. The CDR3 totals 13 residues. The germline gives CDR1 LGHDT, CDR2 YNNKEL (reference sequence). V was clipped by 2 bases and J by 2 bases, with 6 bases between them.

The chain couples TRBV7-2 to TRBJ1-6; the D is unclear. The V gene's germline CDR1 is SGHTA and CDR2 FQGNSA. The CDR3 has 12 residues. V was clipped by 3 bases and J by 13 bases, with 10 bases between them. The CDR3 sequence: CASSFFVGPLHF. In DNA, the CDR3 is TGTGCCAGCAGCTTTTTTGTGGGGCCCCTCCACTTT.

The V and J genes are TRBV9 and TRBJ1-1, with D possibly matching TRBD1 (5 bases). This CDR3 region has 13 residues. V was clipped by 3 bases and J by 0 bases, with 6 bases between them. The germline CDR1 and CDR2 sequences are SGDLS and YYNGEE. As DNA, the CDR3 is TGTGCCAGCAGCGGGGGGTTGAACACTGAAGCTTTCTTT. The encoded protein is CASSGGLNTEAFF.

The chain recombines TRBV15 with TRBJ2-7; D not certain. Germline-derived CDR1 and CDR2 are LNHNV and YYDKDF (reference sequence). V lost 0 bases and J lost 3, with 6 bases in between. The CDR3 loop spans 13 amino acids. CDR3 protein: CATSRDAGYEQYF. In DNA, the CDR3 is TGTGCCACCAGCAGAGATGCTGGCTACGAGCAGTACTTC.

The chain uses TRBV15 and TRBJ2-5; tentative D call: TRBD2 (5 bases). V was cut by 5 bases and J by 1 base, with 11 bases left in between. CDR1 and CDR2 from the germline V gene are LNHNV and YYDKDF (reference sequence). The CDR3 totals 14 residues. CDR3 loop: CATSSLGVQETQYF. Written as DNA, the CDR3 is TGTGCCACCAGCTCTCTCGGGGTCCAAGAGACCCAGTACTTC.

This clone came up a few times. Other DNA sequences in the same sample also yield this CDR3. The chain combines TRBV19 with TRBJ1-4; TRBD1 aligns across 9 bases. This CDR3 has 14 amino acids. J gave up 7 bases and V 3 bases, and 3 bases lay outside the gene matches. Germline V lookup: CDR1 LNHDA, CDR2 SQIVND (reference sequence). As DNA, the CDR3 is TGTGCCAGTAGTATCGGGACAGGGCCTGAAAAACTGTTTTTT. Amino acids: CASSIGTGPEKLFF. Based on the CDR3 plus reference TRBV19 and TRBJ1-4, the full variable domain is DGGITQSPKYLFRKEGQNVTLSCEQNLNHDAMYWYRQDPGQGLRLIYYSQIVNDFQKGDIAEGYSVSREKKESFPLTVTSAQKNPTAFYLCASSIGTGPEKLFFGSGTQLSVL.

In DNA form, the CDR3 reads TGCAGCGTTGGTGCGCAGCCATATGGCTACACCTTC. Its translation is CSVGAQPYGYTF. The chain couples TRBV29-1 to TRBJ1-2; D is undetermined. V lost 4 bases and J 5 bases, leaving 11 bases between the germline ends. In germline, CDR1 is SQVTM, CDR2 ANQGSEA. This CDR3 contains 12 residues.